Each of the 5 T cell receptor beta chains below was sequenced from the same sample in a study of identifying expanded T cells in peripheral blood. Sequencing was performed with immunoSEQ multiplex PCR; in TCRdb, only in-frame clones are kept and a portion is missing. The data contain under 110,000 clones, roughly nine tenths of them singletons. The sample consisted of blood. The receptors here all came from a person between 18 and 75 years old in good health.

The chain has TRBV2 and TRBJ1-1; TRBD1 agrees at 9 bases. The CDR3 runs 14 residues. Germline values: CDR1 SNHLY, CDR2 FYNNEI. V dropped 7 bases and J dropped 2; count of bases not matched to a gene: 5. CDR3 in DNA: TGTGCCAGCACGAAACAGGGGGCAAACACTGAAGCTTTCTTT. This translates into CASTKQGANTEAFF. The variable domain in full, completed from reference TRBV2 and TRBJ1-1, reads EPEVTQTPSHQVTQMGQEVILRCVPISNHLYFYWYRQILGQKVEFLVSFYNNEISEKSEIFDDQFSVERPDGSNFTLKIRSTKLEDSAMYFCASTKQGANTEAFFGQGTRLTVV.

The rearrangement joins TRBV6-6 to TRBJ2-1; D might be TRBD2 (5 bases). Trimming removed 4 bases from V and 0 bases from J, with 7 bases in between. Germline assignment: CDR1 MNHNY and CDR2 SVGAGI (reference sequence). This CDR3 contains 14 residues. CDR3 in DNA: TGTGCCAGCAGTTTTGGGAGCTCCTACAATGAGCAGTTCTTC. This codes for CASSFGSSYNEQFF.

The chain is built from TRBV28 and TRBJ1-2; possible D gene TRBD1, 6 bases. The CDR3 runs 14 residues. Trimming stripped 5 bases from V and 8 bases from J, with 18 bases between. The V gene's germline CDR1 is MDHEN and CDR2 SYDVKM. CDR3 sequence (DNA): TGTGCCAGCAGTCCGGGGGGCCTCACGGGAGGCTACACCTTC. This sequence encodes CASSPGGLTGGYTF.

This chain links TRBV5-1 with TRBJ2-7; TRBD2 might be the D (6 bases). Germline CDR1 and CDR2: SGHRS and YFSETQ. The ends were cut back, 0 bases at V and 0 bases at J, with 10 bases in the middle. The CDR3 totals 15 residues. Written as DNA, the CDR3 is TGCGCCAGCAGCTTGGTTGCGGGGCCCTCCTACGAGCAGTACTTC. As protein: CASSLVAGPSYEQYF.

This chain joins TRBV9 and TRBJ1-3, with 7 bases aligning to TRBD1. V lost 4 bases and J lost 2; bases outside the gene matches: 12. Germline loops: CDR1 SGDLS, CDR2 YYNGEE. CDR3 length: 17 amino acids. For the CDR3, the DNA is TGTGCCAGCAGCCCGCAGGATTTTAGGGGGCCTGGAAACACCATATATTTT. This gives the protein CASSPQDFRGPGNTIYF.